The T cell receptor beta chain described here comes from a study of CD8+CD57+ T cells in acquired aplastic anemia. Only one count was recorded for this clonotype. Patients chosen for sequencing had shown CD8+CD57+ cell expansion by flow cytometry. Diagnosis of severe acquired aplastic anemia applied to all patients. The V end lost 5 bases, the J end lost 1 base, and 12 bases lay between the germline ends. The germline V gene encodes CDR1 DFQATT and CDR2 SNEGSKA (reference sequence). This CDR3 is 14 amino acids long. The TCR beta profiling, which covered VDJ combination and CDR3 sequence, was carried out using genomic DNA as the template. TCRdb called the reads again in MiXCR, with one record for every CDR3 protein. Of about 220,000 distinct CDR3 sequences detected, more than 45% appear once; the ten largest clones hold approximately 7.8%.

This receptor was identified in a human donor with aplastic anemia. The chain links TRBV20-1 to TRBJ1-5; no clear D gene. The sample consisted of sorted CD4+, CD8+, or CD8+CD57+ T cells (not recorded which) from PBMCs. CDR3 in amino acids: CSAPGVNSNQPQHF. The CDR3 DNA sequence: TGCAGTGCTCCTGGGGTGAACAGCAATCAGCCCCAGCATTTT.